This TCR beta chain was sequenced during a study of T cells after yellow fever vaccination. V shed 5 bases and J shed 2 bases, with 9 bases lying between them. The CDR3 sequence is 14 residues long. Germline CDR1 MNHEY, CDR2 SMNVEV (reference sequence). TCRdb re-called the 5' RACE reads with MiXCR, one entry per CDR3 protein. Counted here are some 300,000 distinct CDR3 sequences, 3.6% occurring once; the ten biggest clones make up about 25%. The rearrangement joins TRBV27 to TRBJ2-2; D is ambiguous. The starting material was PBMCs, obtained on the day of the yellow fever booster vaccination. This receptor was obtained from a man in his late teens or twenties who received the YFV17D yellow fever vaccine. This chain's CDR3 is CASSPTYNTGELFF. The CDR3, as DNA: TGTGCCAGCAGTCCTACATACAACACCGGGGAGCTGTTTTTT.